The 18 T cell receptor beta chains in this list originate from one sample, sequenced in a study of T-cell memory formation after mild COVID-19. TCRdb analysed the 5' RACE reads with MiXCR anew, one entry per CDR3 protein. Of 350,000 to 450,000 distinct CDR3 sequences listed, over 15% are singletons. The sequencing input was PBMCs or a T cell subset sorted from them (not recorded which). These receptors came from an adult woman who had mild COVID-19 (a few samples of this study predate the infection). Cell type and time point are not known.

The chain has TRBV7-9 and TRBJ1-1; D may be TRBD1 (5 bases). Trimming took 3 bases from V and 1 from J, leaving 12 bases between them. The CDR3 is 15 residues long. CDR1 SEHNR and CDR2 FQNEAQ come from the germline V gene (reference sequence). This chain's CDR3 is CASSLNLRENTEAFF. For the CDR3, the DNA is TGTGCCAGCAGCTTGAACCTCAGGGAGAACACTGAAGCTTTCTTT. The whole variable domain, remainder taken from reference TRBV7-9 and TRBJ1-1, is DTGVSQNPRHKITKRGQNVTFRCDPISEHNRLYWYRQTLGQGPEFLTYFQNEAQLEKSRLLSDRFSAERPKGSFSTLEIQRTEQGDSAMYLCASSLNLRENTEAFFGQGTRLTVV.

This chain joins TRBV4-1 and TRBJ2-3, with 9 bases that match TRBD2. The CDR3 loop spans 18 amino acids. The V and J ends lost 0 bases and 2 bases, in that order; junction bases with no gene match: 9. CDR1 and CDR2 from the germline V gene are MGHRA and YSYEKL. This CDR3 reads CASSQEAQTSGPTDTQYF. The CDR3 bases are TGCGCCAGCAGCCAAGAGGCTCAGACTAGCGGTCCCACAGATACGCAGTATTTT.

This clonotype was counted between two and nine times. This chain connects TRBV12-3 or TRBV12-4 to TRBJ2-1; weak D call: TRBD1 (5 bases). This CDR3 spans 13 amino acids. Between the trimmed V and J ends, which lost 2 bases and 8 bases, there was a span of 10 bases. In nucleotides, the CDR3 is TGTGCCAGCAGTTTAAGCAGGGCCCATGAGCAGTTCTTC. It codes for CASSLSRAHEQFF.

The chain has TRBV20-1 and TRBJ2-5; tentative D call: TRBD2 (5 bases). Germline lookup yields CDR1 DFQATT and CDR2 SNEGSKA (reference sequence). This CDR3 has 15 amino acids. The germline V and J ends were trimmed by 0 bases and 0 bases, with 11 bases remaining between them. CDR3 amino acids: CSARDWRTDQETQYF. The CDR3, as DNA: TGCAGTGCTAGAGATTGGAGGACCGACCAAGAGACCCAGTACTTC.

This chain connects TRBV12-3 or TRBV12-4 to TRBJ2-7; perhaps TRBD1 as D (5 bases). Trimming took 2 bases from V and 2 from J, leaving 10 bases between them. The CDR3 consists of 14 residues. The CDR3 DNA sequence: TGTGCCAGCAGTTTAAAACAGGTTCCCTACGAGCAGTACTTC. This sequence encodes CASSLKQVPYEQYF.

J is TRBJ2-2 and V is TRBV7-2; D is possibly TRBD2 (5 bases). V lost 5 bases to trimming and J lost 10 bases, with 20 bases between them. This CDR3 has 15 residues. From germline, CDR1 is SGHTA and CDR2 FQGNSA. The CDR3 reads CASSPTLARGVELFF. The CDR3 DNA reads TGTGCCAGCAGCCCCACTCTAGCCCGGGGAGTGGAGCTGTTTTTT. The full variable domain, in which reference TRBV7-2 and TRBJ2-2 provide the parts outside the CDR3, is GAGVSQSPSNKVTEKGKDVELRCDPISGHTALYWYRQSLGQGLEFLIYFQGNSAPDKSGLPSDRFSAERTGGSVSTLTIQRTQQEDSAVYLCASSPTLARGVELFFGEGSRLTVL.

The CDR3 sequence is CAISLGQGSYEQYF. The CDR3 coding sequence is TGTGCCATCAGTCTGGGACAGGGCTCCTACGAGCAGTACTTC. J is TRBJ2-7 and V is TRBV7-9; 9 bases fit TRBD1. Germline CDR1 reads SEHNR; CDR2 reads FQNEAQ (reference sequence). With 10 bases clipped from V and 0 bases from J, the junction kept 7 bases outside the gene matches. This CDR3 contains 14 residues. Using reference TRBV7-9 and TRBJ2-7 for the parts outside the CDR3, the full variable domain is DTGVSQNPRHKITKRGQNVTFRCDPISEHNRLYWYRQTLGQGPEFLTYFQNEAQLEKSRLLSDRFSAERPKGSFSTLEIQRTEQGDSAMYLCAISLGQGSYEQYFGPGTRLTVT.

There are many counts of this clonotype. The rearrangement uses TRBV24-1 and TRBJ2-2, with a possible D match to TRBD1 (6 bases). The CDR3 has 16 residues. The germline CDR1 and CDR2 sequences are KGHDR and SFDVKD. V was trimmed by 1 base and J by 1 base, leaving 9 bases between them. CDR3 sequence: CATSDFGRGNTGELFF. The CDR3 DNA follows: TGTGCCACCAGTGATTTCGGCAGGGGGAACACCGGGGAGCTGTTTTTT.

The V gene is TRBV11-3, the J gene TRBJ2-1; the match to TRBD2 covers 11 bases. Germline V gene lookup returns CDR1 SGHNT and CDR2 YENEEA. The ends lost 4 bases at V and 2 bases at J; junction bases unmatched: 4. This CDR3 is built from 16 residues. CDR3 protein: CASSSIAGGAYNEQFF. In DNA form, the CDR3 reads TGTGCCAGCAGCTCCATAGCGGGAGGGGCCTACAATGAGCAGTTCTTC. Drawing the rest from reference TRBV11-3 and TRBJ2-1, the complete variable domain is EAGVVQSPRYKIIEKKQPVAFWCNPISGHNTLYWYLQNLGQGPELLIRYENEEAVDDSQLPKDRFSAERLKGVDSTLKIQPAELGDSAVYLCASSSIAGGAYNEQFFGPGTRLTVL.

This chain joins TRBV7-9 and TRBJ1-2; D might be TRBD1 (6 bases). Trimming left V 2 bases short and J 4 bases short, with 17 bases between. The CDR3 is 16 residues long. Germline V CDR1 and CDR2: SEHNR, FQNEAQ (reference sequence). The CDR3 DNA reads as TGTGCCAGCAGCTTAAGGGGGGTTGGGCCTCTCTATGGCTACACCTTC. This sequence encodes CASSLRGVGPLYGYTF.

This chain links TRBV4-1 with TRBJ2-7; D ambiguous. Trimming stripped 0 bases from V and 4 bases from J, with 16 bases between. Germline values: CDR1 MGHRA, CDR2 YSYEKL. The CDR3 extends over 16 amino acids. CDR3 in DNA: TGCGCCAGCAGCCAAGACCCAGGCCTTGGGTCATACGAGCAGTACTTC. Encoded protein: CASSQDPGLGSYEQYF.

There are a few counts of this clonotype. The chain joins TRBV7-3 to TRBJ1-3; the D is unclear. With 5 bases removed from V and 0 bases from J, the gap between germline ends came to 17 bases. CDR3 length equals 17 residues. The germline gives CDR1 SGHTA, CDR2 FQGTGA. The CDR3 DNA follows: TGTGCCAGCAGCCTACTTGACGGGCCGATCTCTGGAAACACCATATATTTT. Its translation is CASSLLDGPISGNTIYF.

The table lists this clonotype with a few counts. The rearrangement joins TRBV6-2 or TRBV6-3 to TRBJ2-1; 10 bases map to TRBD2. The germline CDR1 and CDR2 sequences are MNHEY and SVGEGT. The CDR3 is 15 residues long. V was clipped by 6 bases and J by 8 bases; unmatched bases: 10. The CDR3 DNA follows: TGTGCCAGCAGCTTAGCTAGCGGGAGTTTGTATGAGCAGTTCTTC. Residues: CASSLASGSLYEQFF.

This clonotype was recorded a few times. This chain joins TRBV6-5 and TRBJ1-1, with a weak D call TRBD1 (5 bases). V was pared by 2 bases and J by 1 base, with 14 bases between. Germline CDR1 reads MNHEY; CDR2 reads SVGAGI. The CDR3 contains 16 residues. The CDR3 protein is CASSYSRTGRNTEAFF. The CDR3 DNA is TGTGCCAGCAGTTACAGCCGAACAGGAAGGAACACTGAAGCTTTCTTT.

This clonotype came up a few times. The J gene is TRBJ2-3, the V gene TRBV4-1, with TRBD2 as a possible D gene (5 bases). The germline V gene has CDR1 MGHRA and CDR2 YSYEKL. V dropped 4 bases and J dropped 8 bases, with 13 bases sitting between them. There are 13 residues in the CDR3. In nucleotides, the CDR3 is TGCGCCAGCAGCCCACGACCCGAGGGTACGCAGTATTTT. The encoded protein is CASSPRPEGTQYF.

The chain employs TRBV6-5 and TRBJ2-1; TRBD1 agrees at 7 bases. The CDR3 spans 16 residues. Trimming at V came to 2 bases and at J to 6 bases, leaving 10 bases not matched to a gene. In germline, CDR1 is MNHEY, CDR2 SVGAGI. The CDR3 here is CASSYAERGPPNEQFF. The DNA of the CDR3 is TGTGCCAGCAGTTACGCGGAGAGGGGGCCACCCAATGAGCAGTTCTTC.

This chain connects TRBV5-1 to TRBJ1-5, with TRBD1 identical over 8 bases. V shed 4 bases and J 7 bases; nucleotides not matched to a gene: 7. The germline V gene has CDR1 SGHRS and CDR2 YFSETQ. The CDR3 contains 14 residues. CDR3 in amino acids: CASSQGAPGQPQHF. The CDR3 DNA sequence: TGCGCCAGCAGCCAGGGGGCGCCGGGGCAGCCCCAGCATTTT.

The genes are TRBV4-1 and TRBJ2-1; possibly TRBD1 for D (5 bases). The V gene lost 3 bases and the J gene lost 3 bases, with 12 bases spanning the gap. CDR3 length equals 15 residues. Germline values: CDR1 MGHRA, CDR2 YSYEKL. This CDR3 reads CASSQTALNYNEQFF. CDR3 DNA sequence: TGCGCCAGCAGCCAGACAGCGCTTAACTACAATGAGCAGTTCTTC.